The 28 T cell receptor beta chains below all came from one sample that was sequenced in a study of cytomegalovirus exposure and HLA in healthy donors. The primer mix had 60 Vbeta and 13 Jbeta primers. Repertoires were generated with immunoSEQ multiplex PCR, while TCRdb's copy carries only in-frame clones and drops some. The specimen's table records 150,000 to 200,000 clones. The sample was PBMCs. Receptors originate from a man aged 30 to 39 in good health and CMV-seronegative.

Here the CDR3 reads CASSPRSPSGGFGDTQYF. The CDR3 DNA sequence: TGTGCCAGCTCACCACGATCCCCTAGCGGGGGATTCGGAGATACGCAGTATTTT. The chain has TRBV18 and TRBJ2-3; TRBD2 matches at 10 bases. Germline V lookup: CDR1 KGHSH, CDR2 LQKENI. Trimming at V came to 1 base and at J to 5 bases, leaving 12 bases not matched to a gene. CDR3 length: 18 residues.

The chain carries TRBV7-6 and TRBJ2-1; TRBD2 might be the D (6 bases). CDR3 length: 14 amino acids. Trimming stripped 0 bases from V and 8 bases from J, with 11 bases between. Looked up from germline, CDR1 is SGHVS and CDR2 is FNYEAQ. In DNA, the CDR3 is TGTGCCAGCAGCTTAGCGGGAGGTGGTGATGAGCAGTTCTTC. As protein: CASSLAGGGDEQFF.

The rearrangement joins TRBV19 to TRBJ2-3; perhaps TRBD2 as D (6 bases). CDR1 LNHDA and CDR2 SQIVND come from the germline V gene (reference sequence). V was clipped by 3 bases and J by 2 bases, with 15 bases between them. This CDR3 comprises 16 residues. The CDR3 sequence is CASSITRGILTDTQYF. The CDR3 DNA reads TGTGCCAGTAGTATTACGCGGGGAATACTCACAGATACGCAGTATTTT.

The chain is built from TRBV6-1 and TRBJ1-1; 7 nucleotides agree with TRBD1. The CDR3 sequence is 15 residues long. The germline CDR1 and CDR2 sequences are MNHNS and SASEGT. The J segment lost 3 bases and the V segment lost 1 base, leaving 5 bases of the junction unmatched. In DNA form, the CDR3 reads TGTGCCAGCAGTGAAGAGGGGGCCCCCTACACTGAAGCTTTCTTT. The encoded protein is CASSEEGAPYTEAFF.

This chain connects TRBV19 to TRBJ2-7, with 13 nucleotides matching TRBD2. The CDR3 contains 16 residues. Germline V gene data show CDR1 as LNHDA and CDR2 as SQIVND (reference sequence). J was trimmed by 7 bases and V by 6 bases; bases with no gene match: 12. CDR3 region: CASSFLTGTSGKEQYF. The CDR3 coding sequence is TGTGCCAGTAGCTTTCTTACCGGGACTAGCGGGAAGGAGCAGTACTTC.

The CDR3 loop reads CASSVSSGNQPQHF. CDR3 DNA: TGTGCCAGCAGCGTAAGCTCGGGCAATCAGCCCCAGCATTTT. V is TRBV9 and J is TRBJ1-5; D not certain. Trimming cost V 1 base and J 2 bases, with 7 bases left between them. The germline gives CDR1 SGDLS, CDR2 YYNGEE. The CDR3 covers 14 residues.

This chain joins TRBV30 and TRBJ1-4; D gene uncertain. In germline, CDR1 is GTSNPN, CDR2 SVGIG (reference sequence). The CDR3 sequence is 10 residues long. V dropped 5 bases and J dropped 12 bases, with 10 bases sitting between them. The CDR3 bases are TGTGCCTGGGGCCGCCCAGAACTGTTTTTT. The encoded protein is CAWGRPELFF.

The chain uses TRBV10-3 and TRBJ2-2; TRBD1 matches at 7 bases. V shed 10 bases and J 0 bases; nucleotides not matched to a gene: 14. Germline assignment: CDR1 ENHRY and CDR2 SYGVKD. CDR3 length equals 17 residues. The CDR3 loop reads CATGAQTQGPNTGELFF. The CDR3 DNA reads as TGTGCCACCGGGGCCCAGACACAGGGGCCGAACACCGGGGAGCTGTTTTTT.

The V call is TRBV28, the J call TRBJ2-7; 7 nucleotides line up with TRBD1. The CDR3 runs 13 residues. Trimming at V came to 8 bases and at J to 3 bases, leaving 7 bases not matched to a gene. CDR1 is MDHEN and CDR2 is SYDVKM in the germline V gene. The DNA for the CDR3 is TGTGCCAGCCAGGGACAGCCCTTCTACGAGCAGTACTTC. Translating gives CASQGQPFYEQYF.

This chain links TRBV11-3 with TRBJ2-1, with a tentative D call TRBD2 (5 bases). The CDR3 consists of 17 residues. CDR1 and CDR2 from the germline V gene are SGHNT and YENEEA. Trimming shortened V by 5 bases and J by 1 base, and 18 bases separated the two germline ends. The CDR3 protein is CASSLGMTSDSYNEQFF. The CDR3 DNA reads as TGTGCCAGCAGCCTCGGGATGACATCCGATTCCTACAATGAGCAGTTCTTC.

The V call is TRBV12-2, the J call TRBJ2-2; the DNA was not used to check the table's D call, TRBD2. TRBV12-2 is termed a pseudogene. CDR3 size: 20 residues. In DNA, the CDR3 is TGTGCAAGTCGCTTAGTTCGAGCGGGAGGGCCCATCGCGAACACCGGGGAGCTGTTTTTT. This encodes CASRLVRAGGPIANTGELFF.

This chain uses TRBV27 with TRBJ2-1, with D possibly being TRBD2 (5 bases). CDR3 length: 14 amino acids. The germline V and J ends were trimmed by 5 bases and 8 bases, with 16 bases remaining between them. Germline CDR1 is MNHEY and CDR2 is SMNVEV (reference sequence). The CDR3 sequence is CASSLFAGGDEQFF. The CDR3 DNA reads TGTGCCAGCAGTCTTTTCGCGGGTGGGGATGAGCAGTTCTTC.

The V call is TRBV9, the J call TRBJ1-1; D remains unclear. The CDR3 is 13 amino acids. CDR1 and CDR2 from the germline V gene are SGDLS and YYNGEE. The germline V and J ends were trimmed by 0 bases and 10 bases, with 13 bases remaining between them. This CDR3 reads CASSVDPRGRAFF. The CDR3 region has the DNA TGTGCCAGCAGCGTAGACCCTCGAGGGAGAGCTTTCTTT.

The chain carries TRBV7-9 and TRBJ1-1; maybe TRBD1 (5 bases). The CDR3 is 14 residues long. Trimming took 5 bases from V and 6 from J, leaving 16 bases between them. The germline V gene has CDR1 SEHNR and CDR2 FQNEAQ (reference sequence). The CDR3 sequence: CASSAPGNGAEAFF. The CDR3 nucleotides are TGTGCCAGCAGCGCACCAGGGAACGGAGCTGAAGCTTTCTTT. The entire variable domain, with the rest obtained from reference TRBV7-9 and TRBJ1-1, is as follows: DTGVSQNPRHKITKRGQNVTFRCDPISEHNRLYWYRQTLGQGPEFLTYFQNEAQLEKSRLLSDRFSAERPKGSFSTLEIQRTEQGDSAMYLCASSAPGNGAEAFFGQGTRLTVV.

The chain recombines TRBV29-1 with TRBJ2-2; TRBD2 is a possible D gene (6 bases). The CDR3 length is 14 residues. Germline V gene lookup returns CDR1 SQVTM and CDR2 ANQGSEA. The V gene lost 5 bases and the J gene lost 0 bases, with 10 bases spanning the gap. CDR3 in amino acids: CSVFGGTNTGELFF. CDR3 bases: TGCAGCGTTTTTGGGGGGACGAACACCGGGGAGCTGTTTTTT.

In DNA form, the CDR3 reads TGTGCCAGCAGCCCCCCGGGGGGGCGGGGGTACCAAGAGACCCAGTACTTC. This translates into CASSPPGGRGYQETQYF. The gene calls are TRBV7-6 and TRBJ2-5, with 8 bases fitting TRBD2. The germline gives CDR1 SGHVS, CDR2 FNYEAQ. J was trimmed by 0 bases and V by 5 bases; bases with no gene match: 11. This CDR3 is 17 amino acids long.

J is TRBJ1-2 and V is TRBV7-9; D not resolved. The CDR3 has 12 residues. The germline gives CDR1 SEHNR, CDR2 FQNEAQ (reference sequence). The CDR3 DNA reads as TGTGCTTTGCTTGGCGGGGTCGCGGGCTACACCTTC. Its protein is CALLGGVAGYTF. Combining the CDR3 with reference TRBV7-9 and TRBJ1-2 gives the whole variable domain DTGVSQNPRHKITKRGQNVTFRCDPISEHNRLYWYRQTLGQGPEFLTYFQNEAQLEKSRLLSDRFSAERPKGSFSTLEIQRTEQGDSAMYLCALLGGVAGYTFGSGTRLTVV.

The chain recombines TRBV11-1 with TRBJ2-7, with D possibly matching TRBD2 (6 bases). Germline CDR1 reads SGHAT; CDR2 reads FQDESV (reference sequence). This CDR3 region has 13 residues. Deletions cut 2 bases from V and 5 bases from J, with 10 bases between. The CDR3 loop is CASSLREQNEQYF. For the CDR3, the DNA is TGTGCCAGCAGCTTACGGGAGCAAAACGAGCAGTACTTC. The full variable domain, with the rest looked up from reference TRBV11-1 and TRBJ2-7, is EAEVAQSPRYKITEKSQAVAFWCDPISGHATLYWYRQILGQGPELLVQFQDESVVDDSQLPKDRFSAERLKGVDSTLKIQPAELGDSAMYLCASSLREQNEQYFGPGTRLTVT.

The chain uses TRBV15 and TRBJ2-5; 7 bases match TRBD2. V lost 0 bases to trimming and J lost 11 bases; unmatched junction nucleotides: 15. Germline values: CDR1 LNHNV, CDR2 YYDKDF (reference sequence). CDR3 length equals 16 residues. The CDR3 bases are TGTGCCACCAGCAGAGAAGTGACTAGCTCCTCTAGGGAGCAGTACTTC. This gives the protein CATSREVTSSSREQYF.

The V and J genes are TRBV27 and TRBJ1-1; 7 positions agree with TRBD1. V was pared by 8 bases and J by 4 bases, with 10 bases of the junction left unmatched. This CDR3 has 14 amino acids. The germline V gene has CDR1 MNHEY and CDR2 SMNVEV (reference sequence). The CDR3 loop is CASDNHRGGTEAFF. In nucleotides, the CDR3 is TGTGCCAGCGACAACCACAGGGGAGGCACTGAAGCTTTCTTT.

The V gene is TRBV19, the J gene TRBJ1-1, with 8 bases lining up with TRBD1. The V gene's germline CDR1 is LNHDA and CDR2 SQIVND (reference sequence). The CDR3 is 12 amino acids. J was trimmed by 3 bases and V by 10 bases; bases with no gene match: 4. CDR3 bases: TGTGCCACCAAGGACAGGGACACTGAAGCTTTCTTT. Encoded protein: CATKDRDTEAFF.

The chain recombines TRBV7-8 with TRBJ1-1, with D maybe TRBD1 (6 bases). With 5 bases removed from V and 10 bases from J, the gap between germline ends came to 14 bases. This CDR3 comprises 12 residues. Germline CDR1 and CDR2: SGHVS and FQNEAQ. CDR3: CASSRTGYGAFF. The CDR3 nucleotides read TGTGCCAGCAGCCGAACAGGGTACGGAGCTTTCTTT.

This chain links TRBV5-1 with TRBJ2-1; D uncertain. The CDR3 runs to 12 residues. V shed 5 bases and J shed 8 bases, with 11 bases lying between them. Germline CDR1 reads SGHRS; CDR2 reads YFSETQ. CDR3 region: CASRTYWDEQFF. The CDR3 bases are TGCGCCAGCAGGACTTACTGGGATGAGCAGTTCTTC.

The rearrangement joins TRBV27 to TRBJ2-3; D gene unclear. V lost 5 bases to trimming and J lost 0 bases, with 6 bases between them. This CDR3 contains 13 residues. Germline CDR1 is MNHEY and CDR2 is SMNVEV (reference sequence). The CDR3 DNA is TGTGCCAGCAGTCCAACTAGCACAGATACGCAGTATTTT. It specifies CASSPTSTDTQYF.

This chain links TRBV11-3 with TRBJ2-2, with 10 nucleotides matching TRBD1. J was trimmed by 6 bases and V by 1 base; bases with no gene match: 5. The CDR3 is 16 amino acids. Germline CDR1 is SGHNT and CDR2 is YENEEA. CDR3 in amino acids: CASSLVGTGVPGELFF. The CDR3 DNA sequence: TGTGCCAGCAGCTTAGTAGGGACAGGGGTTCCCGGGGAGCTGTTTTTT.

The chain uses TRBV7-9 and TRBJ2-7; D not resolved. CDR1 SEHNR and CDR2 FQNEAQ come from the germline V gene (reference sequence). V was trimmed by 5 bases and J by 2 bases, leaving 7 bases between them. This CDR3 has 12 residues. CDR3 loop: CASSTPTYEQYF. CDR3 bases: TGTGCCAGCAGCACTCCAACCTACGAGCAGTACTTC. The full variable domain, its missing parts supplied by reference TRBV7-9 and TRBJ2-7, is DTGVSQNPRHKITKRGQNVTFRCDPISEHNRLYWYRQTLGQGPEFLTYFQNEAQLEKSRLLSDRFSAERPKGSFSTLEIQRTEQGDSAMYLCASSTPTYEQYFGPGTRLTVT.

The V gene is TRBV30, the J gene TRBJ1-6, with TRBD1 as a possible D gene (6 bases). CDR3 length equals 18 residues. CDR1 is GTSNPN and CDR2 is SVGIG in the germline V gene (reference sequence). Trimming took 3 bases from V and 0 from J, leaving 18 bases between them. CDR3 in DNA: TGTGCCTGGAGCTCCTGGGCCCAAGGGGGCTCCTATAATTCACCCCTCCACTTT. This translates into CAWSSWAQGGSYNSPLHF. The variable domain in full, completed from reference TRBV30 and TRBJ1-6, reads SQTIHQWPATLVQPVGSPLSLECTVEGTSNPNLYWYRQAAGRGLQLLFYSVGIGQISSEVPQNLSASRPQDRQFILSSKKLLLSDSGFYLCAWSSWAQGGSYNSPLHFGNGTRLTVT.

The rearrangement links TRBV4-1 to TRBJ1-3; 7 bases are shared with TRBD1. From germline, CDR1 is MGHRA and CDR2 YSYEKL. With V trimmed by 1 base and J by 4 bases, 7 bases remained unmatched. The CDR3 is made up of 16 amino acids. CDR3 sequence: CASSQVYRGLGNTIYF. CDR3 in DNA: TGCGCCAGCAGCCAAGTGTACAGGGGATTAGGAAACACCATATATTTT.